A single sample gave rise to the 20 T cell receptor beta chains below, sequenced in a study of cytotoxic CD8 clonotypes in ibrutinib-treated CLL (dated by TCRdb to 2020 to 2022). The method behind the library was the immunoSEQ multiplex PCR assay. Not all clones reach the TCRdb copy of this immuneACCESS table, which keeps in-frame sequences only. Checked studies attribute under half of the gap to unresolved V genes and leave the rest unexplained. In all, the sample holds 150,000 or so clones, and around 80% of those were seen once. The top ten hold approximately 7.6% of the sample. The sequencing here drew on PBMCs, taken after 36 months of ibrutinib treatment. These receptors were collected from a human donor with chronic lymphocytic leukemia.

The rearrangement joins TRBV4-1 to TRBJ2-1, with D possibly matching TRBD2 (6 bases). This CDR3 is 15 amino acids long. The germline gives CDR1 MGHRA, CDR2 YSYEKL. Trimming shortened V by 6 bases and J by 2 bases, and 14 bases separated the two germline ends. This chain's CDR3 is CASSLRLVTYNEQFF. The CDR3 nucleotides read TGCGCCAGCAGTCTCCGACTAGTAACCTACAATGAGCAGTTCTTC.

This clone was counted once. The chain carries TRBV6-6 and TRBJ1-5; TRBD1 is a possible D gene (6 bases). Germline V gives CDR1 MNHNY, CDR2 SVGAGI (reference sequence). The CDR3 is 13 residues long. V lost 5 bases to trimming and J lost 6 bases, with 11 bases between them. This chain's CDR3 is CASSNDRLQPQHF. The CDR3 DNA is TGTGCCAGCAGTAATGACAGGCTTCAGCCCCAGCATTTT.

This chain connects TRBV14 to TRBJ2-7; D is unresolved. Germline CDR1 SGHDN, CDR2 FVKESK. This CDR3 has 14 residues. Trimming took 2 bases from V and 3 from J, leaving 11 bases between them. CDR3 protein: CASSQLLGFYEQYF. Here the CDR3 DNA reads TGTGCCAGCAGCCAACTACTGGGGTTCTACGAGCAGTACTTC.

The rearrangement links TRBV5-1 to TRBJ1-2; tentatively, D is TRBD1 (5 bases). Germline V CDR1 and CDR2: SGHRS, YFSETQ. This CDR3 comprises 16 residues. V lost 1 base and J lost 4, with 17 bases in between. CDR3 sequence (DNA): TGCGCCAGCAGCTTGAATGGGGGGTCCCCCCTCTATGGCTACACCTTC. It yields the protein CASSLNGGSPLYGYTF. Looking up the rest from reference TRBV5-1 and TRBJ1-2 gives the full variable domain: KAGVTQTPRYLIKTRGQQVTLSCSPISGHRSVSWYQQTPGQGLQFLFEYFSETQRNKGNFPGRFSGRQFSNSRSEMNVSTLELGDSALYLCASSLNGGSPLYGYTFGSGTRLTVV.

The chain combines TRBV6-5 with TRBJ1-2; 10 bases line up with TRBD1. This CDR3 contains 13 residues. The V and J ends lost 8 bases and 3 bases, in that order; junction bases with no gene match: 3. The V gene's germline CDR1 is MNHEY and CDR2 SVGAGI. This chain's CDR3 is CASRTGGYYGYTF. In DNA form, the CDR3 reads TGTGCCAGCCGGACAGGGGGGTACTATGGCTACACCTTC.

The rearrangement uses TRBV10-3 and TRBJ2-1, with 9 bases lining up with TRBD1. J gave up 6 bases and V 0 bases, and 6 bases lay outside the gene matches. The CDR3 loop spans 16 amino acids. Germline CDR1 ENHRY, CDR2 SYGVKD. CDR3 DNA sequence: TGTGCCATCAGTGAGTCGGTAGGGGACAGGGTCAATGAGCAGTTCTTC. It translates to CAISESVGDRVNEQFF.

This chain joins TRBV19 and TRBJ2-7; no firm D call. Germline CDR1 LNHDA, CDR2 SQIVND (reference sequence). Trimming pared 3 bases from V and 2 bases from J, leaving 8 bases between. The CDR3 is 13 amino acids. CDR3 residues: CASSMLGTYEQYF. Written as DNA, the CDR3 is TGTGCCAGTAGTATGCTTGGGACCTACGAGCAGTACTTC.

The chain is built from TRBV5-1 and TRBJ2-7; the match to TRBD1 covers 11 bases. V lost 4 bases to trimming and J lost 3 bases; unmatched junction nucleotides: 3. CDR3 length: 14 amino acids. Germline V gene lookup returns CDR1 SGHRS and CDR2 YFSETQ. The CDR3 coding sequence is TGCGCCAGCAGCACGGGACAGGGGGTCTACGAGCAGTACTTC. As protein: CASSTGQGVYEQYF.

The chain is built from TRBV7-3 and TRBJ1-2, with TRBD1 identical over 9 bases. The CDR3 length is 14 residues. V trimming: 5 bases; J trimming: 4 bases; junction bases outside the gene matches: 5. Germline loops: CDR1 SGHTA, CDR2 FQGTGA. The CDR3: CASSQGTGSYGYTF. CDR3 sequence (DNA): TGTGCCAGCAGCCAGGGGACAGGGAGCTATGGCTACACCTTC.

This clone came up a few times. The rearrangement joins TRBV4-1 to TRBJ2-4; unclear D gene. V was shortened by 8 bases and J by 0 bases, with 8 bases between the two germline ends. Germline assignment: CDR1 MGHRA and CDR2 YSYEKL. The CDR3 extends over 13 amino acids. CDR3: CASLSLAKNIQYF. Here the CDR3 DNA reads TGCGCCAGCCTTAGCCTAGCCAAAAACATTCAGTACTTC.

This clone was detected a few times. This chain connects TRBV27 to TRBJ1-6; tentative D call: TRBD1 (6 bases). In germline, CDR1 is MNHEY, CDR2 SMNVEV (reference sequence). The CDR3 contains 14 residues. V was clipped by 2 bases and J by 13 bases, with 15 bases between them. This chain's CDR3 is CASSLTRDIPPLHF. The CDR3 DNA reads TGTGCCAGCAGTTTAACCAGGGACATCCCGCCCCTCCACTTT.

CDR3 sequence: CASSPEVANTGELFF. DNA of the CDR3: TGTGCCAGCAGTCCCGAGGTAGCGAACACCGGGGAGCTGTTTTTT. The V call is TRBV27, the J call TRBJ2-2; no definite D call. Germline assignment: CDR1 MNHEY and CDR2 SMNVEV (reference sequence). The CDR3 has 15 residues. Trimming removed 5 bases from V and 0 bases from J, with 10 bases in between.

This clone was counted between two and nine times. The chain couples TRBV2 to TRBJ1-5; tentatively, D is TRBD1 (6 bases). Germline CDR1 and CDR2: SNHLY and FYNNEI. CDR3 length: 15 amino acids. V dropped 2 bases and J dropped 3 bases, with 11 bases sitting between them. CDR3 residues: CASSELGGNNQPQHF. The CDR3 DNA follows: TGTGCCAGCAGTGAACTAGGGGGGAACAATCAGCCCCAGCATTTT.

This CDR3 reads CASSRDAGALEQYF. CDR3 bases: TGTGCCAGCAGCCGCGATGCAGGGGCTCTCGAGCAGTACTTC. This chain uses TRBV5-4 with TRBJ2-7, with TRBD1 as a possible D gene (6 bases). V gave up 4 bases and J gave up 6 bases, with 17 bases separating them. Germline V gene lookup returns CDR1 SGHNT and CDR2 YYREEE (reference sequence). This CDR3 spans 14 amino acids.

The rearrangement links TRBV5-6 to TRBJ1-1; no firm D call. CDR1 and CDR2 from the germline V gene are SGHDT and YYEEEE. The CDR3 spans 12 residues. V was cut by 2 bases and J by 6 bases, with 8 bases left in between. The CDR3 DNA sequence: TGTGCCAGCAGCTTCGGTTATTCTGAAGCTTTCTTT. Translating gives CASSFGYSEAFF.

The genes are TRBV13 and TRBJ2-6, with a tentative D call TRBD1 (6 bases). The CDR3 has 15 residues. Germline V CDR1 and CDR2: PRHDT, FYEKMQ (reference sequence). V shed 5 bases and J shed 4 bases, with 12 bases lying between them. CDR3 protein: CASSVTGSGANVLTF. In DNA form, the CDR3 reads TGTGCCAGCAGCGTGACAGGTTCCGGGGCCAACGTCCTGACTTTC.

Concerning this clone: Distinct nucleotide sequences in the sample also encode this CDR3. J is TRBJ2-7 and V is TRBV7-9, with TRBD2 matching over 8 bases. The J segment lost 3 bases and the V segment lost 2 bases, leaving 3 bases of the junction unmatched. This CDR3 comprises 14 residues. The germline CDR1 and CDR2 sequences are SEHNR and FQNEAQ (reference sequence). In nucleotides, the CDR3 is TGTGCCAGCAGCTTAACCAGCGGGAGCTACGAGCAGTACTTC. It translates to CASSLTSGSYEQYF.

CDR3 nucleotide sequence: TGTGCCAGCAGGAGGGGAGGGGAGGGGGAGACCCAGTACTTC. This codes for CASRRGGEGETQYF. This chain joins TRBV6-1 and TRBJ2-5; TRBD2 matches 7 bases. Germline CDR1 reads MNHNS; CDR2 reads SASEGT. This CDR3 region has 14 residues. Unmatched junction bases numbered 9, after V lost 6 bases and J lost 5 bases.

This chain uses TRBV7-9 with TRBJ1-2; tentatively, D is TRBD1 (6 bases). Germline values: CDR1 SEHNR, CDR2 FQNEAQ (reference sequence). This CDR3 contains 15 residues. V lost 5 bases, J lost 0 bases, and 13 bases lay in between. The CDR3 DNA reads as TGTGCCAGCAGCCTCACAGGGAAGGCTAACTATGGCTACACCTTC. This translates into CASSLTGKANYGYTF.

This clone showed up just once. This chain joins TRBV27 and TRBJ1-1, with D perhaps TRBD1 (6 bases). CDR1 and CDR2 from the germline V gene are MNHEY and SMNVEV (reference sequence). The CDR3 runs to 17 residues. Deletions cut 7 bases from V and 0 bases from J, with 21 bases between. The CDR3 region has the DNA TGTGCCAGCAATCGCGGACAGACCCAGTCAATGAACACTGAAGCTTTCTTT. Translating it yields CASNRGQTQSMNTEAFF.